This TCR beta chain came from a study of OX40 agonist ivuxolimab in advanced cancers. General study results and limits: Undetermined was the antigen specificity of the expanded peripheral T cells.

The method was immunoSEQ multiplex PCR; TCRdb's version includes in-frame clones alone and lacks a portion of them. The table shows fewer than 90,000 clones, with over 75% occurring only once. Baseline, cycle 4 day 1, and cycle 7 day 1 were the blood sampling points. Regarding this clone: Its specificity is unknown.

This specimen consisted of CD4+ or CD8+ T cells sorted from blood, obtained in a trial of the OX40 agonist ivuxolimab. This receptor was obtained from an adult with an advanced solid tumor such as melanoma, head and neck, liver or kidney cancer.

DNA of the CDR3: TGTGCCAGTAGTATGAAGGGGCCAACCTCTGGAAACACCATATATTTT. Amino acids: CASSMKGPTSGNTIYF. The rearrangement joins TRBV19 to TRBJ1-3; D may be TRBD1 (5 bases). The CDR3 is made up of 16 amino acids. V lost 3 bases and J lost 0, with 12 bases in between. Germline CDR1 reads LNHDA; CDR2 reads SQIVND (reference sequence).